The 2 T cell receptor beta chains below all came from one sample that was sequenced in a study of shared clonotypes between healthy human individuals. Assay used: immunoSEQ multiplex PCR; TCRdb lists only in-frame clones, some missing. The data contain around 2.3 million clones, almost 96% of them singletons. Input material: naive CD4+ T cells sorted from blood. Stated subset: CD45RA+ positively selected. The receptors come from a man between 18 and 35 years old in good health.

V and J are TRBV2 and TRBJ2-5, with a tentative D call TRBD1 (6 bases). Germline V gene lookup returns CDR1 SNHLY and CDR2 FYNNEI. V was shortened by 1 base and J by 8 bases, with 14 bases between the two germline ends. The CDR3 contains 14 residues. CDR3 DNA sequence: TGTGCCAGCAGTGAAGTACCAGGGGAACGAACCCAGTACTTC. This codes for CASSEVPGERTQYF.

In nucleotides, the CDR3 is TGTGCCAGCAGCGCCAGAGGGGGATCTTCCTACGAGCAGTACTTC. It is translated as CASSARGGSSYEQYF. The rearrangement uses TRBV2 and TRBJ2-7; tentative D call: TRBD1 (6 bases). V lost 6 bases to trimming and J lost 1 base, with 16 bases between them. Per the germline V gene, CDR1 is SNHLY and CDR2 is FYNNEI. The CDR3 sequence is 15 residues long.